This entry lists 18 T cell receptor beta chains sequenced from one sample in a study of T-cell reconstitution after alpha-beta-depleted transplantation in children. Using unique molecular identifiers, the investigators prepared the TCRbeta library. TCRdb independently ran MiXCR on the PCR reads; one entry per CDR3 protein. The sample includes hundreds of thousands of distinct CDR3 sequences, 7.5% to 9.5% of them seen just once. Sequenced here: PBMCs, mostly from graft donor cells, sampled 180 days after TCRalphabeta/CD19-depleted stem cell transplant. The receptors shown here come from a male patient aged 10 to 17 who had a stem cell transplant for acute lymphoblastic leukemia, so the T cells may come from the graft donor.

This clonotype was seen ten or more times. The genes are TRBV28 and TRBJ1-1, with D perhaps matching TRBD1 (5 bases). CDR1 and CDR2 (germline): MDHEN, SYDVKM. The V end was cut by 8 bases, the J end by 4 bases, with 14 bases between. This CDR3 region has 13 residues. The CDR3 spells CASWTRVRTEAFF. The CDR3 nucleotides read TGTGCCAGCTGGACCAGGGTTCGCACTGAAGCTTTCTTT. Looking up the rest from reference TRBV28 and TRBJ1-1 gives the full variable domain: DVKVTQSSRYLVKRTGEKVFLECVQDMDHENMFWYRQDPGLGLRLIYFSYDVKMKEKGDIPEGYSVSREKKERFSLILESASTNQTSMYLCASWTRVRTEAFFGQGTRLTVV.

This clonotype has at least ten counts. The V and J genes are TRBV9 and TRBJ1-4, with unresolved D. Germline lookup yields CDR1 SGDLS and CDR2 YYNGEE. V gave up 3 bases and J gave up 4 bases, with 10 bases separating them. The CDR3 sequence is 14 residues long. CDR3 coding DNA: TGTGCCAGCAGCGCAGACGGATTTAATGAAAAACTGTTTTTT. Translation gives CASSADGFNEKLFF.

This clonotype was counted many times. V gene TRBV20-1 combines with J gene TRBJ2-7, with 8 nucleotides matching TRBD2. V lost 6 bases and J lost 6; bases outside the gene matches: 10. Looked up from germline, CDR1 is DFQATT and CDR2 is SNEGSKA (reference sequence). The CDR3 spans 13 residues. CDR3 sequence reads: CSARKRERVEQYF. The CDR3 region has the DNA TGCAGTGCCCGAAAGCGGGAGAGGGTCGAGCAGTACTTC.

A note on this clonotype: It may be a read error: a sequence one base away is much more abundant. V and J are TRBV5-1 and TRBJ2-5, with 11 positions matching TRBD2. The germline gives CDR1 SGHRS, CDR2 YFSETQ. V shed 0 bases, J shed 5 bases, and the junction held 9 bases outside the gene matches. The CDR3 totals 17 residues. The CDR3 reads CASSLDPSGGTRETQYF. CDR3 bases: TGCGCCAGCAGCTTGGATCCTAGCGGGGGGACTAGGGAGACCCAGTACTTC.

The sample holds many counts of this clonotype. The chain carries TRBV12-3 or TRBV12-4 and TRBJ1-1; a possible D gene is TRBD1 (6 bases). The CDR3 has 16 amino acids. The V gene lost 6 bases and the J gene lost 1 base, with 18 bases spanning the gap. This chain's CDR3 is CASSRRGDRGNTEAFF. In DNA, the CDR3 is TGTGCCAGCAGCCGTAGGGGGGATCGAGGGAACACTGAAGCTTTCTTT.

This clonotype was picked up many times. The J gene is TRBJ2-4, the V gene TRBV29-1; TRBD1 matches at 12 bases. Trimming at V came to 6 bases and at J to 7 bases, leaving 10 bases not matched to a gene. Germline V lookup: CDR1 SQVTM, CDR2 ANQGSEA. The CDR3 extends over 15 amino acids. The CDR3 sequence is CSVRLRDRGRNIQYF. Written as DNA, the CDR3 is TGCAGCGTGCGCCTTCGGGACAGGGGGCGGAACATTCAGTACTTC.

The sample holds many counts of this clonotype. The chain uses TRBV10-3 and TRBJ2-3; the D is unclear. The CDR3 contains 13 residues. The V gene's germline CDR1 is ENHRY and CDR2 SYGVKD. V was cut by 0 bases and J by 0 bases, with 1 base left in between. DNA of the CDR3: TGTGCCATCAGTGAGTCGAGCACAGATACGCAGTATTTT. This translates into CAISESSTDTQYF.

Many counts were recorded for this clonotype. This chain links TRBV11-3 with TRBJ2-7; tentatively, D is TRBD2 (6 bases). V was clipped by 0 bases and J by 7 bases, with 10 bases between them. The CDR3 runs 13 residues. Germline CDR1 and CDR2: SGHNT and YENEEA. Written as DNA, the CDR3 is TGTGCCAGCAGCTTAGATACGCGGGGAGAGCAGTACTTC. Encoded protein: CASSLDTRGEQYF.

As regards this clonotype: A much bigger clone sits one base away, suggesting this may be a read error. The rearrangement joins TRBV12-3 or TRBV12-4 to TRBJ2-7; the D is unclear. The CDR3 is made up of 13 amino acids. The V and J ends lost 7 bases and 4 bases respectively, with 14 bases between them. CDR3 sequence: CASNYHPLYEQYF. The CDR3 DNA reads TGTGCCAGCAATTACCATCCACTTTACGAGCAGTACTTC.

This clonotype came up a few times. The V call is TRBV29-1, the J call TRBJ1-2; D remains ambiguous. V lost 3 bases and J lost 4, with 12 bases in between. Germline V gene sequence: CDR1 SQVTM, CDR2 ANQGSEA. CDR3 length equals 13 residues. The CDR3 coding sequence is TGCAGCGTTGATGGTTTGGGGTCCTATGGCTACACCTTC. Protein sequence: CSVDGLGSYGYTF.

This clonotype appeared many times. V usage is TRBV21-1 and J usage is TRBJ2-5; the D segment call TRBD2 is taken from the table without a DNA check. TRBV21-1 is reported as a pseudogene. This CDR3 region has 18 residues. The CDR3 protein is CASSKGPAGGWLQETQYF. CDR3 nucleotide sequence: TGTGCCAGCAGCAAAGGGCCAGCGGGAGGTTGGTTACAAGAGACCCAGTACTTC.

The chain uses TRBV5-6 and TRBJ1-5; no clear D. Germline CDR1 is SGHDT and CDR2 is YYEEEE. The CDR3 spans 15 residues. V lost 0 bases and J lost 4, with 11 bases in between. The CDR3 here is CASSLAPGVNQPQHF. In nucleotides, the CDR3 is TGTGCCAGCAGCTTGGCCCCCGGGGTTAATCAGCCCCAGCATTTT.

The table lists this clonotype with many counts. This chain joins TRBV3-1 and TRBJ2-7, with D possibly TRBD2 on 5 matching bases. V was shortened by 0 bases and J by 2 bases, with 8 bases between the two germline ends. Germline V CDR1 and CDR2: LGHDT, YNNKEL (reference sequence). The CDR3 consists of 14 residues. CDR3 DNA: TGTGCCAGCAGCCAAGATACTAGAACCTACGAGCAGTACTTC. It translates to CASSQDTRTYEQYF.

V is TRBV7-6 and J is TRBJ2-7; 13 bases map to TRBD2. V trimming: 5 bases; J trimming: 3 bases; junction bases outside the gene matches: 7. This CDR3 region has 16 residues. Germline CDR1 and CDR2: SGHVS and FNYEAQ. CDR3 DNA: TGTGCCAGCAGCCCAGGACTAGCGGGAGCCCTCTACGAGCAGTACTTC. It yields the protein CASSPGLAGALYEQYF. The whole variable domain, filled in from reference TRBV7-6 and TRBJ2-7, reads GAGVSQSPRYKVTKRGQDVALRCDPISGHVSLYWYRQALGQGPEFLTYFNYEAQQDKSGLPNDRFSAERPEGSISTLTIQRTEQRDSAMYRCASSPGLAGALYEQYFGPGTRLTVT.

This clonotype was detected many times. The V call is TRBV11-2, the J call TRBJ2-7; D perhaps matches TRBD1 (6 bases). CDR1 and CDR2 (germline): SGHAT, FQNNGV. The CDR3 has 17 amino acids. Trimming stripped 0 bases from V and 4 bases from J, with 19 bases between. The CDR3 loop is CASSLDWGSQGFYEQYF. DNA for the CDR3: TGTGCCAGCAGCTTAGATTGGGGGAGCCAGGGGTTTTACGAGCAGTACTTC.

V gene TRBV12-3 or TRBV12-4 combines with J gene TRBJ2-6; D possibly corresponds to TRBD2 (6 bases). Trimming stripped 4 bases from V and 4 bases from J, with 20 bases between. The CDR3 spans 18 residues. The CDR3 bases are TGTGCCAGCAGTTGGAGGGGTACACCCCGGTTGGGGGCCAACGTCCTGACTTTC. Protein: CASSWRGTPRLGANVLTF.

This clonotype has at least ten counts. The rearrangement joins TRBV6-1 to TRBJ2-2; 12 bases match TRBD2. Trimming cost V 3 bases and J 4 bases; bases outside gene matches: 3. Germline loops: CDR1 MNHNS, CDR2 SASEGT. There are 16 residues in the CDR3. The CDR3 sequence: CASSDLAGGLTGELFF. The CDR3, as DNA: TGTGCCAGCAGTGACCTAGCGGGAGGGCTCACCGGGGAGCTGTTTTTT.

In its sample, this clonotype was seen many times. This chain connects TRBV5-1 to TRBJ2-3; the D is unclear. Germline loops: CDR1 SGHRS, CDR2 YFSETQ. V dropped 3 bases and J dropped 0 bases, with 8 bases sitting between them. The CDR3 runs 14 residues. The chain's CDR3 is CASSSGGSTDTQYF. CDR3 in DNA: TGCGCCAGCAGCTCCGGCGGTAGCACAGATACGCAGTATTTT.